Following are 25 T cell receptor beta chains from one sample sequenced in a study of OX40 agonist ivuxolimab in advanced cancers. The library was made by the immunoSEQ multiplex PCR assay. The table was pulled from immuneACCESS by TCRdb, which kept in-frame rearrangements only. Such tables lose some clones; where checked, under half of the loss comes from unresolved V genes, and the rest has no known cause. The sample table contains tens of thousands of clones; only one count was recorded for over 80% of them. Jointly, the top ten make up 7.4% of the sample. The source material was CD4+ or CD8+ T cells sorted from blood, sampled in a trial of the OX40 agonist ivuxolimab. The receptors were gathered from an adult with an advanced solid tumor such as melanoma, head and neck, liver or kidney cancer.

The count of this clone is one. The rearrangement links TRBV30 to TRBJ2-7; D might be TRBD1 or TRBD2, each matching 5 bases. Germline V CDR1 and CDR2: GTSNPN, SVGIG (reference sequence). The ends were cut back, 1 base at V and 3 bases at J, with 22 bases in the middle. The CDR3 sequence is 17 residues long. The CDR3: CAWSGGPTGPPRYEQYF. CDR3 coding DNA: TGTGCCTGGAGTGGGGGACCAACAGGTCCCCCGCGCTACGAGCAGTACTTC.

The chain joins TRBV7-3 to TRBJ1-3; D ambiguous. V was shortened by 0 bases and J by 5 bases, with 8 bases between the two germline ends. CDR1 is SGHTA, CDR2 FQGTGA, per germline. CDR3 length: 14 amino acids. The CDR3, as DNA: TGTGCCAGCAGCTTAACCCCTGGTAGAAACACCATATATTTT. It specifies CASSLTPGRNTIYF.

This sequence joins TRBV5-1 and TRBJ1-5; D is ambiguous. Germline values: CDR1 SGHRS, CDR2 YFSETQ. CDR3 length: 15 residues. Trimming stripped 0 bases from V and 5 bases from J, with 12 bases between. Written as DNA, the CDR3 is TGCGCCAGCAGCTTGGACAATGCCGGGTATCAGCCCCAGCATTTT. Amino acids: CASSLDNAGYQPQHF.

This clone was recorded only once. This chain connects TRBV13 to TRBJ2-2; 10 nucleotides agree with TRBD2. CDR1 and CDR2 from the germline V gene are PRHDT and FYEKMQ (reference sequence). V shed 5 bases, J shed 4 bases, and the junction held 10 bases outside the gene matches. The CDR3 contains 17 residues. The CDR3 spells CASSPPGSGRATGELFF. The CDR3 bases are TGTGCCAGCAGCCCCCCCGGGAGCGGGAGGGCCACCGGGGAGCTGTTTTTT.

The V call is TRBV7-3, the J call TRBJ2-1, with D possibly being TRBD1 or TRBD2 (5 bases each). V lost 4 bases and J 5 bases, leaving 15 bases between the germline ends. The CDR3 loop spans 15 amino acids. Germline CDR1 is SGHTA and CDR2 is FQGTGA. This CDR3 reads CASSWTGPGNNEQFF. Written as DNA, the CDR3 is TGTGCCAGCAGCTGGACGGGGCCGGGTAACAATGAGCAGTTCTTC.

The rearrangement joins TRBV11-2 to TRBJ2-7, with TRBD1 identical over 7 bases. Germline V gives CDR1 SGHAT, CDR2 FQNNGV. The length of the CDR3 is 14 residues. V shed 2 bases and J 3 bases; nucleotides not matched to a gene: 4. This chain's CDR3 is CASSLQTGLYEQYF. For the CDR3, the DNA is TGTGCCAGCAGCTTACAGACAGGGCTCTACGAGCAGTACTTC.

V is TRBV2 and J is TRBJ2-2, with 10 positions matching TRBD2. With V trimmed by 6 bases and J by 4 bases, 5 bases remained unmatched. The CDR3 has 15 residues. Germline V gene data show CDR1 as SNHLY and CDR2 as FYNNEI. CDR3 region: CASSSGLAVTGELFF. As DNA, the CDR3 is TGTGCCAGCAGCTCAGGACTAGCGGTCACCGGGGAGCTGTTTTTT.

This sequence joins TRBV5-4 and TRBJ2-7, with TRBD2 matching 8 bases. CDR3 length: 15 amino acids. The V gene's germline CDR1 is SGHNT and CDR2 YYREEE (reference sequence). Trimming removed 1 base from V and 2 bases from J; junction bases left unmatched: 5. This CDR3 reads CASSLKVAGPYEQYF. The CDR3 nucleotides read TGTGCCAGCAGCTTGAAGGTAGCGGGACCCTACGAGCAGTACTTC.

The chain links TRBV4-1 to TRBJ2-7; D might be TRBD2 (5 bases). The CDR3 has 13 residues. V lost 0 bases and J 6 bases, leaving 9 bases between the germline ends. Germline loops: CDR1 MGHRA, CDR2 YSYEKL. Here the CDR3 DNA reads TGCGCCAGCAGCCAAGATATGGACTCCGAGCAGTACTTC. Protein product: CASSQDMDSEQYF.

The V call is TRBV10-3, the J call TRBJ2-7; D perhaps matches TRBD1 (6 bases). This CDR3 region has 15 residues. Germline V lookup: CDR1 ENHRY, CDR2 SYGVKD. Deletions cut 2 bases from V and 6 bases from J, with 17 bases between. This CDR3 is CAISETLQGPGEQYF. The CDR3 nucleotides are TGTGCCATCAGTGAGACGTTACAGGGTCCGGGCGAGCAGTACTTC.

V is TRBV27 and J is TRBJ2-7; 9 bases align to TRBD1. Germline trimming cut 5 bases from V and 3 bases from J; bases unmatched to any gene: 23. This CDR3 spans 20 amino acids. Germline CDR1 and CDR2: MNHEY and SMNVEV (reference sequence). The CDR3 spells CASSPYMATAAGQGIYEQYF. The CDR3 DNA reads TGTGCCAGCAGTCCGTATATGGCCACCGCCGCGGGACAGGGAATCTACGAGCAGTACTTC.

The chain combines TRBV7-3 with TRBJ2-1, with 9 positions matching TRBD2. V lost 5 bases and J lost 0; bases outside the gene matches: 2. The CDR3 covers 15 residues. Germline V gives CDR1 SGHTA, CDR2 FQGTGA. CDR3 bases: TGTGCCAGCAGCCAGACTAGCGGCTCCTACAATGAGCAGTTCTTC. Its protein product is CASSQTSGSYNEQFF.

This clone was detected only once. The V gene is TRBV5-1, the J gene TRBJ2-3, with D perhaps matching TRBD2 (6 bases). Trimming pared 5 bases from V and 6 bases from J, leaving 16 bases between. The CDR3 loop spans 14 amino acids. The germline V gene encodes CDR1 SGHRS and CDR2 YFSETQ. CDR3 sequence reads: CASRGTGDVDTQYF. The DNA for the CDR3 is TGCGCCAGCAGGGGGACTGGTGACGTTGATACGCAGTATTTT.

The chain joins TRBV18 to TRBJ1-2, with D uncertain. V lost 3 bases and J lost 6, with 11 bases in between. The CDR3 extends over 13 amino acids. Germline CDR1 KGHSH, CDR2 LQKENI. In DNA, the CDR3 is TGTGCCAGCTCACCTCAGAGTGGGGATGGCTACACCTTC. As protein: CASSPQSGDGYTF.

V is TRBV10-2 and J is TRBJ2-3; TRBD2 agrees at 7 bases. In germline, CDR1 is WSHSY, CDR2 SAAADI. With V trimmed by 4 bases and J by 4 bases, 8 bases remained unmatched. The CDR3 has 15 amino acids. The chain's CDR3 is CASSGGGSGADTQYF. The CDR3 DNA sequence: TGCGCCAGCAGTGGGGGAGGGAGTGGGGCAGATACGCAGTATTTT.

The chain uses TRBV30 and TRBJ1-2, with D possibly matching TRBD1 (6 bases). Trimming took 7 bases from V and 7 from J, leaving 25 bases between them. CDR3 length: 15 amino acids. Germline lookup yields CDR1 GTSNPN and CDR2 SVGIG (reference sequence). The CDR3 DNA sequence: TGTGCCTCTAAGCCCGCGCGGGGGCGCACGGTTGGCTACACCTTC. This gives the protein CASKPARGRTVGYTF.

The chain has TRBV7-6 and TRBJ2-7; TRBD1 or TRBD2 may be the D gene (6 bases each). This CDR3 spans 17 amino acids. CDR1 is SGHVS, CDR2 FNYEAQ, per germline. The V end lost 1 base, the J end lost 4 bases, and 20 bases lay between the germline ends. The CDR3 region is CASSLGAGAAGLYEQYF. The CDR3, as DNA: TGTGCCAGCAGCTTAGGGGCAGGGGCCGCGGGGTTGTACGAGCAGTACTTC. Full variable domain (remainder filled in from reference TRBV7-6 and TRBJ2-7): GAGVSQSPRYKVTKRGQDVALRCDPISGHVSLYWYRQALGQGPEFLTYFNYEAQQDKSGLPNDRFSAERPEGSISTLTIQRTEQRDSAMYRCASSLGAGAAGLYEQYFGPGTRLTVT.

A remark on this clone: An end of the junction differs from the germline gene, which may be a read error. The chain combines TRBV19 with TRBJ2-2, with D maybe TRBD2 (5 bases). CDR3 size: 14 residues. Germline CDR1 reads LNHDA; CDR2 reads SQIVND (reference sequence). The DNA for the CDR3 is TGTGCCAGCAAGTACAATGTGGTGACCGGGAAGCTGTTTTTT. Protein sequence: CASKYNVVTGKLFF.

The chain is built from TRBV28 and TRBJ1-6; no definite D call. With 7 bases removed from V and 7 bases from J, the gap between germline ends came to 11 bases. Germline-derived CDR1 and CDR2 are MDHEN and SYDVKM. The CDR3 contains 13 residues. The CDR3 protein is CASTEALNSPLHF. CDR3 sequence (DNA): TGTGCCAGCACGGAGGCATTAAATTCACCCCTCCACTTT.

V gene TRBV10-3 combines with J gene TRBJ1-2; no clear D. Trimming removed 6 bases from V and 0 bases from J, with 20 bases in between. Germline assignment: CDR1 ENHRY and CDR2 SYGVKD. There are 17 residues in the CDR3. The CDR3 DNA reads TGTGCCATCAGGACGGAAGGGTTAGAGTTACCTAACTATGGCTACACCTTC. The encoded protein is CAIRTEGLELPNYGYTF.

This rearrangement joins TRBV5-1 to TRBJ2-1; unclear D gene. V was clipped by 0 bases and J by 4 bases, with 5 bases between them. The CDR3 has 13 amino acids. The germline V gene has CDR1 SGHRS and CDR2 YFSETQ. The CDR3 DNA reads as TGCGCCAGCAGCTTGGACAGTTACAATGAGCAGTTCTTC. Its protein product is CASSLDSYNEQFF.

This chain connects TRBV25-1 to TRBJ2-3, with D possibly TRBD2 on 6 matching bases. The germline V gene has CDR1 MGHDK and CDR2 SYGVNS. The CDR3 spans 18 residues. The ends were cut back, 1 base at V and 1 base at J, with 18 bases in the middle. The CDR3 DNA follows: TGTGCCAGCAGTGAATGGTCAGGACTACTCGTCCGCACAGATACGCAGTATTTT. It yields the protein CASSEWSGLLVRTDTQYF.

The CDR3 DNA is TGTGCCAGCACCAGAACGTCAGGCTCTGGAAACACCATATATTTT. Protein: CASTRTSGSGNTIYF. The chain is built from TRBV6-5 and TRBJ1-3; unclear D gene. The CDR3 loop spans 15 amino acids. CDR1 MNHEY and CDR2 SVGAGI come from the germline V gene. The V end lost 7 bases, the J end lost 0 bases, and 13 bases lay between the germline ends.

The V gene is TRBV5-6, the J gene TRBJ2-5, with D possibly TRBD2 on 6 matching bases. The J call may be faulty, since TRBJ2-7 better matches the DNA end. The CDR3 sequence is 11 residues long. CDR1 SGHDT and CDR2 YYEEEE come from the germline V gene. The CDR3 DNA sequence: TGTGCCAGCAGCACAGCGGGCGAGCAGTACTTC. This codes for CASSTAGEQYF.

The chain combines TRBV29-1 with TRBJ1-2; the D is unclear. V was shortened by 4 bases and J by 9 bases, with 12 bases between the two germline ends. Germline V gives CDR1 SQVTM, CDR2 ANQGSEA. This CDR3 comprises 11 residues. The CDR3 nucleotides read TGCAGCGTTGGGCGGGATGGGAGCTACACCTTC. Its translation: CSVGRDGSYTF.